The rows below give T cell receptor beta chains drawn from one sample of a study of blood T cell repertoires in COVID-19. Assay: immunoSEQ multiplex PCR; the TCRdb copy retains only in-frame clones and omits some. The profile shows 35,000 to 50,000 clones, approximately 90% of them singletons. Sequences were obtained from peripheral blood. These receptors were taken from a human donor in a cohort sampled during active COVID-19. Each CDR3 is given with its conserved first and last residue. The D gene is left open where the match is weak. The size field is filled for only some rows; it gives once, few, many or a size class.

>TRBV7-9|.|.|TRBJ1-5
CASSLDSSYNQPQHF
TGTGCCAGCAGCTTAGACAGCAGCTACAATCAGCCCCAGCATTTT
>TRBV27|.|TRBD1|TRBJ1-5
CASSKSGTGWNQPQHF
TGTGCCAGCAGTAAATCCGGGACAGGGTGGAATCAGCCCCAGCATTTT
>TRBV6-5|.|.|TRBJ2-5
CASSLQLRAQETQYF
TGTGCCAGCAGCTTGCAACTCAGGGCCCAAGAGACCCAGTACTTC
>TRBV28|once|.|TRBJ1-1
CASSRSGGFSEAFF
TGTGCCAGCAGTCGCTCGGGTGGATTCTCTGAAGCTTTCTTT
>TRBV7-3|.|.|TRBJ2-5
CASSLMGGPEETQYF
TGTGCCAGCAGCTTAATGGGAGGTCCAGAAGAGACCCAGTACTTC
>TRBV19|.|TRBD2|TRBJ2-3
CASSATSGRAGSDTQYF
TGTGCCAGTAGTGCTACTAGCGGGAGGGCCGGGTCAGATACGCAGTATTTT
>TRBV18|.|.|TRBJ1-1
CASSPMSNTEAFF
TGTGCCAGCTCACCAATGAGTAACACTGAAGCTTTCTTT
>TRBV12-3/TRBV12-4|once|TRBD1|TRBJ1-1
CASGLTGSSEAFF
TGTGCCAGCGGCCTGACAGGGTCCTCTGAAGCTTTCTTT
>TRBV6-5|.|.|TRBJ1-5
CASSSTSTQPQHF
TGTGCCAGCAGCTCGACATCAACTCAGCCCCAGCATTTT
>TRBV7-3|.|.|TRBJ1-5
CASSPQQGQPQHF
TGTGCCAGCAGCCCCCAGCAGGGTCAGCCCCAGCATTTT
>TRBV3-1/TRBV3-2|.|TRBD1|TRBJ1-4
CASSQDLGTANEKLFF
TGTGCCAGCAGCCAAGATCTGGGGACAGCGAATGAAAAACTGTTTTTT
>TRBV6-2/TRBV6-3|.|.|TRBJ1-1
CASSRTGDRNTEAFF
TGTGCCAGCAGTAGGACCGGTGACAGGAACACTGAAGCTTTCTTT
>TRBV18|.|TRBD1|TRBJ2-2
CASSPRTGTGVRRDTGELFF
TGTGCCAGCTCACCTCGGACCGGGACAGGCGTCCGTCGGGACACCGGGGAGCTGTTTTTT
>TRBV9|.|.|TRBJ1-2
CASSVSPSHYGYTF
TGTGCCAGCAGCGTAAGTCCGAGTCACTATGGCTACACCTTC
>TRBV5-1|.|TRBD1|TRBJ1-6
CASSSNTGTGGYSPLHF
TGCGCCAGCAGCTCCAACACCGGGACAGGGGGATATTCACCCCTCCACTTT
>TRBV3-1/TRBV3-2|.|TRBD2|TRBJ2-2
CASSLQGLASNTGELFF
TGTGCCAGCAGCCTCCAGGGACTAGCGTCTAACACCGGGGAGCTGTTTTTT
>TRBV18|.|TRBD1|TRBJ1-6
CASSLNRGDNSPLHF
TGTGCCAGCTCACTAAACAGGGGAGACAATTCACCCCTCCACTTT
>TRBV30|.|.|TRBJ2-5
CAWSRVVRTQYF
TGTGCCTGGAGTCGGGTAGTTAGGACCCAGTACTTC
>TRBV2|.|.|TRBJ1-5
CASMQQGNQPQHF
TGTGCCAGCATGCAGCAGGGTAATCAGCCCCAGCATTTT
>TRBV6-2/TRBV6-3|.|TRBD1|TRBJ2-7
CASTPVSGTASYEQYF
TGTGCCAGCACCCCGGTGTCCGGGACAGCCTCCTACGAGCAGTACTTC
>TRBV23-1|.|.|TRBJ1-6
CASSQSQRWSYNSPLHF
TGCGCCAGCAGTCAATCTCAGAGGTGGTCCTATAATTCACCCCTCCACTTT
>TRBV5-6|.|.|TRBJ1-5
CASSLAGARGYQPQHF
TGTGCCAGCAGCTTGGCAGGGGCGAGAGGTTATCAGCCCCAGCATTTT
>TRBV7-8|.|TRBD1|TRBJ1-4
CASSRSRDRAQLFF
TGTGCCAGCAGCCGGTCCCGGGACAGGGCCCAACTGTTTTTT
>TRBV27|.|.|TRBJ1-6
CASSLVAGTSYNSPLHF
TGTGCCAGCAGTTTAGTGGCAGGGACATCCTATAATTCACCCCTCCACTTT
>TRBV6-5|.|TRBD2|TRBJ2-5
CASRRRTSGEETQYF
TGTGCCAGCAGAAGAAGGACTAGCGGGGAAGAGACCCAGTACTTC
>TRBV15|.|TRBD2|TRBJ2-3
CATSRQGGSTDTQYF
TGTGCCACCAGCAGACAGGGAGGGAGCACAGATACGCAGTATTTT